This T cell receptor (beta chain) emerged from a study of OX40 agonist ivuxolimab in advanced cancers. Study-level information: Three individuals attained partial responses, comprising one hepatocellular carcinoma case and two cutaneous melanoma cases.

This CDR3 region has 16 residues. V was cut by 10 bases and J by 6 bases, with 25 bases left in between. Looked up from germline, CDR1 is MNHNY and CDR2 is SVGAGI (reference sequence). Produced via immunoSEQ multiplex PCR; TCRdb's table is partial and in-frame only. The sample comprises about 89,000 clones, 85% to 95% of which are singletons, and around 0.25% rests with the top ten. Baseline, cycle 4 day 1, and cycle 7 day 1 were the blood sampling points. The sequence was collected from an adult with an advanced solid tumor such as melanoma, head and neck, liver or kidney cancer. Specimen: CD4+ or CD8+ T cells sorted from blood, collected in a trial of the OX40 agonist ivuxolimab. V usage is TRBV6-6 and J usage is TRBJ2-1; D is ambiguous. The CDR3: CAIAPLGGDPLNEQFF. In nucleotides, the CDR3 is TGTGCCATCGCCCCCCTGGGCGGCGACCCCCTCAATGAGCAGTTCTTC.